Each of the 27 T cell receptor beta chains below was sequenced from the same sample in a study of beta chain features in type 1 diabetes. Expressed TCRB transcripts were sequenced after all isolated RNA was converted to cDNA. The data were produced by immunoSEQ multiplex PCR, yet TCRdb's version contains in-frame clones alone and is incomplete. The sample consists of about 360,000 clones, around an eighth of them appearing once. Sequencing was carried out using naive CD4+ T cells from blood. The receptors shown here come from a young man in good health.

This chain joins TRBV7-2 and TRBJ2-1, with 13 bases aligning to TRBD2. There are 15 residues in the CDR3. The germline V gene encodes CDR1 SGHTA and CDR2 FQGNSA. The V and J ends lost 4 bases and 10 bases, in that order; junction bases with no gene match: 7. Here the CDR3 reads CASSSNPGLAGEQFF. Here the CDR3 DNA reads TGTGCCAGCAGCTCTAACCCGGGACTAGCGGGAGAGCAGTTCTTC.

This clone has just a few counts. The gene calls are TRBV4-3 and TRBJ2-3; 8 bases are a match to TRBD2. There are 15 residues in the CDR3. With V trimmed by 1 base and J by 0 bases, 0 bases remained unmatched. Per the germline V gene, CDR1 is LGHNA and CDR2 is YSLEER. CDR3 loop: CASSQVAGSTDTQYF. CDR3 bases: TGCGCCAGCAGCCAAGTAGCGGGGAGCACAGATACGCAGTATTTT.

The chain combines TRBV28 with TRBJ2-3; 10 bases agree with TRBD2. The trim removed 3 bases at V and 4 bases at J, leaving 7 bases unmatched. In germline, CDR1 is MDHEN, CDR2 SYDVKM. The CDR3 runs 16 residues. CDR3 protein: CASSFRASGSADTQYF. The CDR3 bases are TGTGCCAGCAGTTTCCGGGCTAGCGGGAGCGCAGATACGCAGTATTTT.

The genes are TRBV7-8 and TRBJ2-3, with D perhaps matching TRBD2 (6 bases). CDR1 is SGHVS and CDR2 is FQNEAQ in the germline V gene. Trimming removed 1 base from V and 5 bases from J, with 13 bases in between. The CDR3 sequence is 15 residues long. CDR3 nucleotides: TGTGCCAGCAGCTTAGAGGGCGGGGCCGTAGATACGCAGTATTTT. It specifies CASSLEGGAVDTQYF.

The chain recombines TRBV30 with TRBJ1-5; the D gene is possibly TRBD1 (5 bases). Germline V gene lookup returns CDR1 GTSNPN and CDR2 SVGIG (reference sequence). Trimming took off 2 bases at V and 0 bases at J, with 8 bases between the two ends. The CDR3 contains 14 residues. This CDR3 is CAWSQGLSNQPQHF. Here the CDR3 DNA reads TGTGCCTGGAGTCAGGGTCTTAGCAATCAGCCCCAGCATTTT.

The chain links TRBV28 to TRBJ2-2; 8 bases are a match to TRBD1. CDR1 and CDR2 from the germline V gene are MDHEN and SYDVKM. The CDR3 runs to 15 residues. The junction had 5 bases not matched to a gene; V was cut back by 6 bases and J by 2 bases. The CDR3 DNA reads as TGTGCCAGCAGGATCGGACAGGGTAACACCGGGGAGCTGTTTTTT. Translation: CASRIGQGNTGELFF.

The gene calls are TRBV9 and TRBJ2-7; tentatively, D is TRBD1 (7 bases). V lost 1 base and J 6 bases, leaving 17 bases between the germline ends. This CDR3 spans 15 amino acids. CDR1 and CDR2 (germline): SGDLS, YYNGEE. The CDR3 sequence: CASSVSYQGGIEQYF. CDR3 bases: TGTGCCAGCAGCGTATCCTACCAGGGGGGAATCGAGCAGTACTTC.

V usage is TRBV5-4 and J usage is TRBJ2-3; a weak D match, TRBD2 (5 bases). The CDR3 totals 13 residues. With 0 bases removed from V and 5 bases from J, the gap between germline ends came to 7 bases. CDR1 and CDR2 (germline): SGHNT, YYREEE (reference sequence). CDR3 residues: CASSLVEGDTQYF. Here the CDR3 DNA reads TGTGCCAGCAGCTTGGTAGAGGGAGATACGCAGTATTTT.

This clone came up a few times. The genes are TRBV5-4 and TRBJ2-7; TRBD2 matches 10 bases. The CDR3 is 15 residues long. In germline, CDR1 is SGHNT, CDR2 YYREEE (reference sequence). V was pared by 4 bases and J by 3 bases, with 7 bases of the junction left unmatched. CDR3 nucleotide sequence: TGTGCCAGCAGCCCCCGGACTAGCGGAGACTACGAGCAGTACTTC. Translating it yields CASSPRTSGDYEQYF.

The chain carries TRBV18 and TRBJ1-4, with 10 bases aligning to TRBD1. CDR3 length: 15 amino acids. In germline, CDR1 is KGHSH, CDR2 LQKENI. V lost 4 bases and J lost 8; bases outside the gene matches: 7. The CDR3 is CASSRSGTGVEKLFF. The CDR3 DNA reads TGTGCCAGCTCACGGTCCGGGACAGGGGTCGAAAAACTGTTTTTT. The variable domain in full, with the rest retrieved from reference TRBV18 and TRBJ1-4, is NAGVMQNPRHLVRRRGQEARLRCSPMKGHSHVYWYRQLPEEGLKFMVYLQKENIIDESGMPKERFSAEFPKEGPSILRIQQVVRGDSAAYFCASSRSGTGVEKLFFGSGTQLSVL.

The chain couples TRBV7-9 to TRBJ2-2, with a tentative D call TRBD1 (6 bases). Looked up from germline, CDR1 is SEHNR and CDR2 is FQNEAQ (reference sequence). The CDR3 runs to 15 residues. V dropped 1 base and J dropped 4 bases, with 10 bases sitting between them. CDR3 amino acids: CASSLVQGTTGELFF. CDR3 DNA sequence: TGTGCCAGCAGCTTAGTGCAGGGGACCACCGGGGAGCTGTTTTTT.

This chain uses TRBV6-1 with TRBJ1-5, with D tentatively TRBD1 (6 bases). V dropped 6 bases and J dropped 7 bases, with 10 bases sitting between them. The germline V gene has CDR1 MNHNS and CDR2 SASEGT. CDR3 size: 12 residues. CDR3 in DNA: TGTGCCAGCAGCTTGGGGGCCCAGCCCCAGCATTTT. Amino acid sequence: CASSLGAQPQHF.

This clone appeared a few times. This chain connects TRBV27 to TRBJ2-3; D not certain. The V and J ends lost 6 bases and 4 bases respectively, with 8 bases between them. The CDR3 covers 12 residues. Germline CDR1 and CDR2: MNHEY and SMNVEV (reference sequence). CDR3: CASSSLSDTQYF. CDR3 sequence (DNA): TGTGCCAGCAGCTCTCTCTCAGATACGCAGTATTTT.

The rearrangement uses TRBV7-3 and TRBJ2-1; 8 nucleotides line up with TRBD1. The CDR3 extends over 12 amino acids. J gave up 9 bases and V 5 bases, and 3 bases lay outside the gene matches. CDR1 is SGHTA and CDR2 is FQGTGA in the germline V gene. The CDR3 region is CASSRTGGEQFF. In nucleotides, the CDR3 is TGTGCCAGCAGCCGTACAGGGGGTGAGCAGTTCTTC.

CDR3 sequence reads: CASRPQGARSYEQYF. DNA of the CDR3: TGTGCCAGCAGACCACAGGGGGCGCGTTCCTACGAGCAGTACTTC. The chain employs TRBV27 and TRBJ2-7, with 9 bases matching TRBD1. The CDR3 consists of 15 residues. Trimming removed 6 bases from V and 1 base from J; junction bases left unmatched: 7. From germline, CDR1 is MNHEY and CDR2 SMNVEV (reference sequence).

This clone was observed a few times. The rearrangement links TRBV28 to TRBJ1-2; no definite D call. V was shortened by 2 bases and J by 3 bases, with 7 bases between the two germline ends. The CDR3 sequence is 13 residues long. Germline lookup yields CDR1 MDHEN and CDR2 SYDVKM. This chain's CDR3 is CASSLPVHYGYTF. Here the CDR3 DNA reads TGTGCCAGCAGTTTACCAGTCCACTATGGCTACACCTTC.

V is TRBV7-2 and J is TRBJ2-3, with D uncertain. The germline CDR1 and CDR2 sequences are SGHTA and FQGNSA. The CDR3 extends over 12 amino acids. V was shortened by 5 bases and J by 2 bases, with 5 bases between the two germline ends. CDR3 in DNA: TGTGCCAGCAGCATAAACACAGATACGCAGTATTTT. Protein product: CASSINTDTQYF.

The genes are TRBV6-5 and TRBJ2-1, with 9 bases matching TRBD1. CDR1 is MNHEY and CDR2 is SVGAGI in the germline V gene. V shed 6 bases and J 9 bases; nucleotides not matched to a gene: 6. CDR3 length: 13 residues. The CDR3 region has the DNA TGTGCCAGCAGACCCACAGGGGGCAGTGAGCAGTTCTTC. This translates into CASRPTGGSEQFF.

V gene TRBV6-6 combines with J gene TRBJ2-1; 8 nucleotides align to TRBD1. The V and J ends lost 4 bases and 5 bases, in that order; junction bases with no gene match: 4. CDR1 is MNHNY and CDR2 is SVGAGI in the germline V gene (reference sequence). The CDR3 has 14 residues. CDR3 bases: TGTGCCAGCAGTTCCGTGACAGGGGACAATGAGCAGTTCTTC. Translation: CASSSVTGDNEQFF.

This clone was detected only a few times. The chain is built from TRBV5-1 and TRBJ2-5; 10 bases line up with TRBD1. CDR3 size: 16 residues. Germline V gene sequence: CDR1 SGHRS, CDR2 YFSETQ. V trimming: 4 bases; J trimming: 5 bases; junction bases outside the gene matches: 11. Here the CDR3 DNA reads TGCGCCAGCAGCCTGGCCCTGACAGGGGGCATGGAGACCCAGTACTTC. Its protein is CASSLALTGGMETQYF.

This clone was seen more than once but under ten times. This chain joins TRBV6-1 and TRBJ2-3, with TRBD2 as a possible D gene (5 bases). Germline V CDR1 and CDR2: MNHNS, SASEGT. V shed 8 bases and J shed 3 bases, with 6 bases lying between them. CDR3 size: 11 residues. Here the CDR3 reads CASWRTDTQYF. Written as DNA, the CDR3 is TGTGCCAGCTGGAGGACAGATACGCAGTATTTT.

CDR3 nucleotides: TGTGCCAGTAGTATAGGGACAGGGATCTCTGGGGCCAACGTCCTGACTTTC. This gives the protein CASSIGTGISGANVLTF. The rearrangement uses TRBV19 and TRBJ2-6, with 8 bases fitting TRBD1. The V segment lost 1 base and the J segment 0 bases; nucleotides outside the gene matches: 2. The CDR3 length is 17 residues. Per germline, CDR1 LNHDA and CDR2 SQIVND (reference sequence).

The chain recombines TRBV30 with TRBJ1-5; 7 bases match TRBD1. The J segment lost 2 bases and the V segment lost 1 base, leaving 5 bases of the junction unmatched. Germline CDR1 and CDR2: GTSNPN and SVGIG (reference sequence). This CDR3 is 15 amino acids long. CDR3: CAWSGPGGGNQPQHF. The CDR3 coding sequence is TGTGCCTGGAGTGGGCCAGGGGGTGGCAATCAGCCCCAGCATTTT.

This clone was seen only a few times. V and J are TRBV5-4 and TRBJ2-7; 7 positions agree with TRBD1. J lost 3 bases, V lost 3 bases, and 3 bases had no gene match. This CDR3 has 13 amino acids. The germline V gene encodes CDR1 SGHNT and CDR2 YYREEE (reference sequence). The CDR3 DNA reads TGTGCCAGCAGCTGGGGACAGAACTACGAGCAGTACTTC. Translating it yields CASSWGQNYEQYF.

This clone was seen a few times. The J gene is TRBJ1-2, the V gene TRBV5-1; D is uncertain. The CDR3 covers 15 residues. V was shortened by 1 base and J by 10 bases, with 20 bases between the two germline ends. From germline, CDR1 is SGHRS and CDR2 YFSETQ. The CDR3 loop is CASSLMGGQNNLYTF. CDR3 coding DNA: TGCGCCAGCAGCTTGATGGGAGGGCAGAATAACCTCTACACCTTC.

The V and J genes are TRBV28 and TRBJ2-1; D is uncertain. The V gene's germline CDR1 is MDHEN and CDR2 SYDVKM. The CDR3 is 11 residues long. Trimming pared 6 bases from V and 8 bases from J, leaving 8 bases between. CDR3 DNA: TGTGCCAGCAGCGTAATGTATGAGCAGTTCTTC. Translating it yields CASSVMYEQFF.

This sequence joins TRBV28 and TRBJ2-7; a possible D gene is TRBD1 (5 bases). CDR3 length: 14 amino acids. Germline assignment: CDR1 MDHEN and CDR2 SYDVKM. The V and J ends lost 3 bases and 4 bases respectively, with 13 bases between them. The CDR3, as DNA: TGTGCCAGCAGTTTCACAGGTCGGGCATACGAGCAGTACTTC. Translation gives CASSFTGRAYEQYF.